The TCR beta chain under discussion was sequenced for a study of blood T cell repertoires in COVID-19. Study-wide background: The origin of the acute and convalescent COVID-19 samples was the United States, Italy and Spain. T cells, B-cell-depleted T cells, or PBMCs provided the cDNA or gDNA that served as material.

Per the authors' pipeline: Scientists estimated how many nucleated cells there were by amplifying reference gene primers. TCRdb keeps only in-frame clones here, not all; method: immunoSEQ multiplex PCR. The V and J calls and clone size are taken from that table; D and trimming were inferred from the DNA. The table has 35,000 to 45,000 clones, about 76% seen once. This clone has just a few counts. This receptor was taken from a man in his 70s with active or convalescent COVID-19. Sequencing input: peripheral blood.

CDR3 region: CASSSLPLNTIYF. The CDR3 nucleotides read TGTGCCAGCAGTTCACTTCCACTGAACACCATATATTTT. The chain has TRBV28 and TRBJ1-3; D is unresolved. CDR1 is MDHEN, CDR2 SYDVKM, per germline. CDR3 length equals 13 residues. V dropped 4 bases and J dropped 7 bases, with 11 bases sitting between them.